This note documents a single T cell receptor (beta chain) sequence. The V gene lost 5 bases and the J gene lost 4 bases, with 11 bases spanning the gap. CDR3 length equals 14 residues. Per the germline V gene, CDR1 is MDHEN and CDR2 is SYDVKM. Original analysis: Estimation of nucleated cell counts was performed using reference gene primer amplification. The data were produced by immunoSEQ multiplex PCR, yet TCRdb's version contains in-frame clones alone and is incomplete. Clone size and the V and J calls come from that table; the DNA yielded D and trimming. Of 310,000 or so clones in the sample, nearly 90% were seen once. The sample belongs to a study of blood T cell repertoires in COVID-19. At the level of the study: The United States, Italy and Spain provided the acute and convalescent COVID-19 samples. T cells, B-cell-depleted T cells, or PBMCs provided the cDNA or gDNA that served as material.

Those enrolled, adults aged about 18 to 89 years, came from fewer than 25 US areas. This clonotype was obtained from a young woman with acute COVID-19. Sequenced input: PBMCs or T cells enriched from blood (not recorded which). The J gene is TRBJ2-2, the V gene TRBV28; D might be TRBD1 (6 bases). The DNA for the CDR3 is TGTGCCAGCAGTGTACAGGGAAGCACCGGGGAGCTGTTTTTT. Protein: CASSVQGSTGELFF.